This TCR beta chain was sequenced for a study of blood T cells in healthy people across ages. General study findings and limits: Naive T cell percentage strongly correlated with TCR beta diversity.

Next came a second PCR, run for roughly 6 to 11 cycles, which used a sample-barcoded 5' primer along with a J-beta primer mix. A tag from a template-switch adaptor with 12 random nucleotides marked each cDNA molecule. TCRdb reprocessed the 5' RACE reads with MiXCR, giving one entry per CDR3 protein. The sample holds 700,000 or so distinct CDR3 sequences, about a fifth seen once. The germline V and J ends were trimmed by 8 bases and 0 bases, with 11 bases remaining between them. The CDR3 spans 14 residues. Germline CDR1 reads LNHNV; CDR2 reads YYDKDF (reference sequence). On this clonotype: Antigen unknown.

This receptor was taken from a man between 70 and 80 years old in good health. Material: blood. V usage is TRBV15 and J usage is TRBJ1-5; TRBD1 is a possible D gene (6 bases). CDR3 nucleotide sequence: TGTGCCACCGGGCAGGGGAATAGCAATCAGCCCCAGCATTTT. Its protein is CATGQGNSNQPQHF.